This entry lists 16 T cell receptor beta chains sequenced from one sample in a study of T cell repertoires in cytomegalovirus infection (dated by TCRdb to about 2019). TCRdb shows the sequencer as Illumina HiSeq 1500. TCRdb's own reprocessing of the public reads used fastp at Q25 and MiXCR and kept productive beta chains. A single entry per CDR3 protein holds the most common genes and DNA from its merged rows. The sample includes 80,000 to 90,000 distinct CDR3 sequences, with roughly half observed a single time. The leading ten clones occupy roughly 93% of the sample. The sample's treatment or condition label, decoded: in vitro stimulation with specific CMV peptide epitopes to enrich CMV-specific T cells. Their target antigens are unknown. The sample consisted of CD8+ T cells from cultured PBMCs, taken from culture after CMV antigen stimulation. The receptors shown here come from a human donor in good health (CMV status not recorded). Some clones in this sample may be carry-over from other donors' samples.

This clonotype was counted only a few times. The chain links TRBV7-9 to TRBJ2-7, with TRBD1 matching over 7 bases. This CDR3 has 13 amino acids. V lost 4 bases, J lost 6 bases, and 6 bases stayed unmatched. CDR1 and CDR2 (germline): SEHNR, FQNEAQ (reference sequence). The DNA for the CDR3 is TGTGCCAGCAGCTCGGGACAGAAGGGCGAGCAGTACTTC. Translation: CASSSGQKGEQYF.

The V call is TRBV6-5, the J call TRBJ1-1; D perhaps matches TRBD1 (6 bases). V was cut by 6 bases and J by 4 bases, with 15 bases left in between. From germline, CDR1 is MNHEY and CDR2 SVGAGI. The CDR3 contains 14 residues. The CDR3 region is CASSLGGSSTEAFF. In DNA form, the CDR3 reads TGTGCCAGCAGCCTCGGGGGCTCGAGCACTGAAGCTTTCTTT.

The J gene is TRBJ2-1, the V gene TRBV5-4; 9 bases are a match to TRBD2. The CDR3 has 13 amino acids. Per germline, CDR1 SGHNT and CDR2 YYREEE (reference sequence). V trimming: 7 bases; J trimming: 8 bases; junction bases outside the gene matches: 7. CDR3: CASWRAGGYEQFF. The CDR3 DNA follows: TGTGCCAGCTGGAGAGCGGGAGGATATGAGCAGTTCTTC.

The chain couples TRBV12-3 or TRBV12-4 to TRBJ2-5; D is tentatively TRBD1 or TRBD2 (5 bases each). This CDR3 region has 14 residues. V shed 1 base and J shed 6 bases, with 12 bases lying between them. The CDR3 protein is CASSLDTGRKTQYF. In DNA, the CDR3 is TGTGCCAGCAGTTTAGATACGGGGCGGAAGACCCAGTACTTC.

This chain joins TRBV7-8 and TRBJ1-6; 7 nucleotides line up with TRBD1. Germline values: CDR1 SGHVS, CDR2 FQNEAQ. This CDR3 region has 13 residues. V shed 5 bases and J 9 bases; nucleotides not matched to a gene: 4. The CDR3 coding sequence is TGTGCCAGCAGCCCCCAGGGGGTTTCACCCCTCCACTTT. Translated, it gives CASSPQGVSPLHF.

This clonotype came up a few times. The chain recombines TRBV6-1 with TRBJ1-2; D possibly corresponds to TRBD1 (6 bases). CDR1 and CDR2 from the germline V gene are MNHNS and SASEGT. The CDR3 spans 14 residues. V gave up 0 bases and J gave up 1 base, with 6 bases separating them. In DNA, the CDR3 is TGTGCCAGCAGTGAAGCAGGGGGTAACTATGGCTACACCTTC. Its protein is CASSEAGGNYGYTF.

This clonotype was picked up many times. The V call is TRBV25-1, the J call TRBJ1-1, with TRBD1 matching 7 bases. Germline V gene sequence: CDR1 MGHDK, CDR2 SYGVNS. This CDR3 spans 15 amino acids. V dropped 4 bases and J dropped 0; count of bases not matched to a gene: 5. The CDR3 is CASSALTGLNTEAFF. The CDR3, as DNA: TGTGCCAGCAGTGCTTTGACAGGGCTGAACACTGAAGCTTTCTTT.

J is TRBJ2-4 and V is TRBV28; 10 positions match TRBD1. The germline gives CDR1 MDHEN, CDR2 SYDVKM. CDR3 length: 17 residues. V shed 5 bases, J shed 0 bases, and the junction held 7 bases outside the gene matches. In DNA, the CDR3 is TGTGCCAGCAGTCGCTCGACAGGGGGCCTAGCCAAAAACATTCAGTACTTC. Translated, it gives CASSRSTGGLAKNIQYF.

The table lists this clonotype with a few counts. The V and J genes are TRBV6-5 and TRBJ2-4; 13 bases are shared with TRBD2. The germline CDR1 and CDR2 sequences are MNHEY and SVGAGI. This CDR3 is built from 20 residues. The ends lost 8 bases at V and 0 bases at J; junction bases unmatched: 16. The CDR3 region is CASPEHRTSGSILAKNIQYF. As DNA, the CDR3 is TGTGCCAGCCCCGAGCATCGGACTAGCGGGAGTATCCTAGCCAAAAACATTCAGTACTTC.

This clonotype showed up just once. The genes are TRBV5-1 and TRBJ2-3, with D tentatively TRBD2 (7 bases). Trimming removed 2 bases from V and 0 bases from J, with 13 bases in between. The CDR3 length is 16 residues. The germline gives CDR1 SGHRS, CDR2 YFSETQ. The CDR3 DNA sequence: TGCGCCAGCAGCTTCCACAGGGAGGGTAGCACAGATACGCAGTATTTT. Protein: CASSFHREGSTDTQYF.

This clonotype was counted only a few times. The rearrangement uses TRBV4-2 and TRBJ1-1; D possibly corresponds to TRBD1 (6 bases). Germline V gene data show CDR1 as LGHNA and CDR2 as YNFKEQ. V lost 0 bases, J lost 5 bases, and 10 bases lay in between. CDR3 size: 14 residues. Written as DNA, the CDR3 is TGTGCCAGCAGCCAAGATTTCGGACAGACTGAAGCTTTCTTT. Translated, it gives CASSQDFGQTEAFF.

CDR3 residues: CASSWDSRGGNTEAFF. In nucleotides, the CDR3 is TGTGCCAGCAGCTGGGACAGTCGGGGAGGCAACACTGAAGCTTTCTTT. The chain recombines TRBV7-2 with TRBJ1-1, with 7 bases lining up with TRBD1. With 4 bases clipped from V and 2 bases from J, the junction kept 10 bases outside the gene matches. Germline V gene data show CDR1 as SGHTA and CDR2 as FQGNSA. The CDR3 has 16 amino acids.

This sequence joins TRBV7-9 and TRBJ1-1, with D maybe TRBD1 (6 bases). CDR3 length: 16 amino acids. Between the trimmed V and J ends, which lost 0 bases and 0 bases, there was a span of 11 bases. Per germline, CDR1 SEHNR and CDR2 FQNEAQ (reference sequence). CDR3 loop: CASSLALTGMNTEAFF. The CDR3 DNA follows: TGTGCCAGCAGCTTAGCGCTCACAGGGATGAACACTGAAGCTTTCTTT.

V and J are TRBV23-1 and TRBJ2-7; D gene uncertain. TRBV23-1 carries the ORF label, with uncertain function. CDR3 length equals 15 residues. Between the trimmed V and J ends, which lost 0 bases and 3 bases, there was a span of 12 bases. The CDR3 loop reads CASSQSSNSFYEQYF. The CDR3 DNA reads TGCGCCAGCAGTCAATCCTCGAACAGTTTCTACGAGCAGTACTTC.

In its sample, this clonotype was seen a few times. This chain links TRBV12-3 or TRBV12-4 with TRBJ1-2, with D unclear. The CDR3 length is 14 residues. V was cut by 3 bases and J by 2 bases, with 10 bases left in between. In DNA, the CDR3 is TGTGCCAGCAGTTTCGCAGCCCAGAACTATGGCTACACCTTC. It translates to CASSFAAQNYGYTF.

This clonotype was detected a few times. The CDR3 nucleotides are TGTGCCAGCAGCTTTAAAACCCGGGACAACTCCTACGAGCAGTACTTC. It specifies CASSFKTRDNSYEQYF. The chain couples TRBV7-9 to TRBJ2-7; possible D gene TRBD1, 6 bases. V lost 3 bases and J 0 bases, leaving 15 bases between the germline ends. Germline values: CDR1 SEHNR, CDR2 FQNEAQ (reference sequence). The CDR3 extends over 16 amino acids.